The 16 T cell receptor beta chains reported below all come from one sample, sequenced in a study of cytotoxic CD8 clonotypes in ibrutinib-treated CLL. The assay was immunoSEQ multiplex PCR, and TCRdb's table has in-frame clones only and misses some. The table lists around 25,000 clones, 68% of them singletons, with around 28% in the top ten. The source was PBMCs, collected after 24 months of ibrutinib treatment. These receptors all come from a human donor with chronic lymphocytic leukemia.

The table lists this clone with a count of one. The CDR3 reads CASSPQTVEAFF. The CDR3 DNA reads as TGTGCCAGCAGCCCCCAGACGGTTGAAGCTTTCTTT. The chain has TRBV14 and TRBJ1-1; D not resolved. The CDR3 extends over 12 amino acids. With 4 bases removed from V and 7 bases from J, the gap between germline ends came to 10 bases. Germline-derived CDR1 and CDR2 are SGHDN and FVKESK.

The chain uses TRBV19 and TRBJ1-2; 9 nucleotides agree with TRBD1. CDR1 and CDR2 (germline): LNHDA, SQIVND (reference sequence). CDR3 length: 17 residues. With 4 bases clipped from V and 4 bases from J, the junction kept 13 bases outside the gene matches. The CDR3 region has the DNA TGTGCCAGTAGTACCGGGACAGGGACCCCACCCCTCTATGGCTACACCTTC. Amino acids: CASSTGTGTPPLYGYTF.

This chain joins TRBV4-2 and TRBJ1-4; no definite D call. The germline V gene encodes CDR1 LGHNA and CDR2 YNFKEQ. CDR3 length: 17 residues. Trimming took 0 bases from V and 4 from J, leaving 15 bases between them. CDR3 region: CASSQDQRGRINEKLFF. In DNA form, the CDR3 reads TGTGCCAGCAGCCAAGATCAACGTGGGCGGATTAATGAAAAACTGTTTTTT.

The chain links TRBV7-9 to TRBJ2-5, with D uncertain. The CDR3 runs to 12 residues. The germline V gene has CDR1 SEHNR and CDR2 FQNEAQ (reference sequence). V was cut by 1 base and J by 13 bases, with 13 bases left in between. CDR3 loop: CASSLVSPPRYF. The DNA of the CDR3 is TGTGCCAGCAGCTTAGTTTCCCCCCCTAGGTACTTC.

This clone came up a few times. The CDR3 DNA reads TGTGCCAGCTCACGAGTTATGCAGGGGGCAAGTCAGCCCCAGCATTTT. Encoded protein: CASSRVMQGASQPQHF. The genes are TRBV18 and TRBJ1-5, with 8 bases fitting TRBD1. Germline CDR1 reads KGHSH; CDR2 reads LQKENI. J was trimmed by 6 bases and V by 4 bases; bases with no gene match: 11. The CDR3 length is 16 residues.

This clone was seen only a few times. The rearrangement uses TRBV10-3 and TRBJ2-3; 12 bases are a match to TRBD2. This CDR3 is built from 16 residues. After removal of 10 bases from V and 3 bases from J, the junction contained 11 bases not matched to a gene. CDR1 and CDR2 from the germline V gene are ENHRY and SYGVKD. CDR3 coding DNA: TGTGCCACCAGATCGTCTAGCGGGGGGGCGACAGATACGCAGTATTTT. It encodes CATRSSSGGATDTQYF.

This sequence joins TRBV14 and TRBJ1-1; maybe TRBD1 (6 bases). Germline CDR1 SGHDN, CDR2 FVKESK. The V end lost 3 bases, the J end lost 8 bases, and 22 bases lay between the germline ends. There are 16 residues in the CDR3. Here the CDR3 DNA reads TGTGCCAGCAGCCAGATCCGGGGGGGCCCCCTGCTAGAAGCTTTCTTT. This translates into CASSQIRGGPLLEAFF.

The rearrangement joins TRBV7-9 to TRBJ1-5; TRBD1 might be the D (6 bases). CDR1 and CDR2 from the germline V gene are SEHNR and FQNEAQ (reference sequence). Trimming cost V 5 bases and J 5 bases, with 13 bases left between them. The CDR3 has 14 residues. CDR3 in amino acids: CASSPGQTDQPQHF. CDR3 bases: TGTGCCAGCAGCCCTGGACAGACAGATCAGCCCCAGCATTTT. Combining the CDR3 with reference TRBV7-9 and TRBJ1-5 gives the whole variable domain DTGVSQNPRHKITKRGQNVTFRCDPISEHNRLYWYRQTLGQGPEFLTYFQNEAQLEKSRLLSDRFSAERPKGSFSTLEIQRTEQGDSAMYLCASSPGQTDQPQHFGDGTRLSIL.

The rearrangement uses TRBV19 and TRBJ2-7; 7 bases are shared with TRBD1. V shed 2 bases and J 1 base; nucleotides not matched to a gene: 8. The CDR3 loop spans 16 amino acids. Germline V lookup: CDR1 LNHDA, CDR2 SQIVND (reference sequence). The CDR3 region is CASSIFRTGFSYEQYF. Here the CDR3 DNA reads TGTGCCAGTAGTATATTTCGGACAGGATTTTCCTACGAGCAGTACTTC.

The chain is built from TRBV11-2 and TRBJ1-1; weak D call: TRBD1 (5 bases). Trimming cost V 0 bases and J 6 bases, with 20 bases left between them. This CDR3 has 17 amino acids. Germline assignment: CDR1 SGHAT and CDR2 FQNNGV. The DNA for the CDR3 is TGTGCCAGCAGCTTAGATCCGGGAGGGGAGCCGATCGCTGAAGCTTTCTTT. Its translation: CASSLDPGGEPIAEAFF.

The gene calls are TRBV19 and TRBJ2-3; the D is unclear. CDR3 length: 16 residues. Germline V gene data show CDR1 as LNHDA and CDR2 as SQIVND (reference sequence). Trimming cost V 2 bases and J 5 bases, with 17 bases left between them. The CDR3 sequence: CASSILGIPFLDTQYF. CDR3 DNA sequence: TGTGCCAGTAGTATACTCGGAATCCCCTTTTTAGATACGCAGTATTTT.

The rearrangement links TRBV11-3 to TRBJ1-1, with a tentative D call TRBD1 (5 bases). The CDR3 loop spans 14 amino acids. V gave up 5 bases and J gave up 0 bases, with 10 bases separating them. Germline V lookup: CDR1 SGHNT, CDR2 YENEEA. The CDR3 is CASSLGGVNTEAFF. The CDR3, as DNA: TGTGCCAGCAGCCTGGGGGGGGTGAACACTGAAGCTTTCTTT.

The table lists this clone with a few counts. V is TRBV5-1 and J is TRBJ2-5; TRBD1 is a possible D gene (7 bases). Trimming took off 4 bases at V and 1 base at J, with 11 bases between the two ends. This CDR3 comprises 14 residues. The germline V gene has CDR1 SGHRS and CDR2 YFSETQ. CDR3 DNA: TGCGCCAGCAGCCTGCAGGGGGGCCAAGAGACCCAGTACTTC. Encoded protein: CASSLQGGQETQYF. The variable domain in full, with the rest retrieved from reference TRBV5-1 and TRBJ2-5, is KAGVTQTPRYLIKTRGQQVTLSCSPISGHRSVSWYQQTPGQGLQFLFEYFSETQRNKGNFPGRFSGRQFSNSRSEMNVSTLELGDSALYLCASSLQGGQETQYFGPGTRLLVL.

The J gene is TRBJ2-7, the V gene TRBV7-9, with 8 bases lining up with TRBD1. The CDR3 runs 16 residues. V was pared by 5 bases and J by 5 bases, with 14 bases of the junction left unmatched. Germline CDR1 and CDR2: SEHNR and FQNEAQ (reference sequence). The CDR3 sequence: CASSLTGTGNVHEQYF. The DNA for the CDR3 is TGTGCCAGCAGCCTGACCGGGACAGGCAATGTCCACGAGCAGTACTTC.

The rearrangement uses TRBV7-9 and TRBJ1-1; D perhaps matches TRBD1 (5 bases). CDR3 length: 17 amino acids. CDR1 is SEHNR and CDR2 is FQNEAQ in the germline V gene (reference sequence). Trimming took 5 bases from V and 1 from J, leaving 20 bases between them. The CDR3 is CASSPTVYPRGNTEAFF. CDR3 coding DNA: TGTGCCAGCAGCCCCACGGTTTACCCGAGGGGGAACACTGAAGCTTTCTTT.

In the case of this clone: Germline is not matched at one junction end, which may reflect a read error. V usage is TRBV7-7 and J usage is TRBJ2-5; D remains unclear. Germline V gene sequence: CDR1 SSHAT, CDR2 FNYEAQ (reference sequence). This CDR3 is 15 amino acids long. In DNA, the CDR3 is TGTGCTAGCAGCCGCAATTTGGGGTTTGGAGAGACCCAGTACTTC. Encoded protein: CASSRNLGFGETQYF.